This T cell receptor beta chain was documented in a study of blood T cell repertoires in COVID-19. Turning to the study itself: Sample material is recorded as cDNA or gDNA derived from T cells, B-cell-depleted T cells, or PBMCs.

Clinical history reported by participants formed the basis on which cohorts were assigned. Trimming took off 2 bases at V and 4 bases at J, with 11 bases between the two ends. The CDR3 runs 14 residues. Germline V gives CDR1 PRHDT, CDR2 FYEKMQ (reference sequence). In the authors' methods: Amplified reference gene primers provided the basis for estimating nucleated cell counts. Sequencing used immunoSEQ multiplex PCR; TCRdb keeps in-frame clones, though not all of them. V, J and clone size reflect that table, while D and trimming were determined from the DNA. This table holds about 200,000 clones, 85% to 90% found once.

V gene TRBV13 combines with J gene TRBJ2-5; possible D gene TRBD1, 6 bases. The material sequenced was PBMCs or T cells enriched from blood (not recorded which). The receptor was derived from a young man who had recovered from COVID-19. The chain's CDR3 is CASSLQMTGETQYF. The CDR3, as DNA: TGTGCCAGCAGCTTACAAATGACAGGAGAGACCCAGTACTTC.